This T cell receptor beta chain was recovered during a study of beta chain features in type 1 diabetes. Study-level findings and limits: Type 1 diabetes patients had fewer VDJ junction insertions and more deletions. Within the patient group, naive, central memory and Treg TCRB repertoires appeared more similar to each other than within healthy donors. Among patients with Type 1 diabetes, TCRB CDR3s were moderately but significantly shorter in every one of the four CD4+ subsets.

Sequenced material consisted of expressed TCRB transcripts (all of the isolated RNA was reverse transcribed). TCRdb's table, derived via immunoSEQ multiplex PCR, lists solely in-frame clones and lacks some. Among 160,000 or so clones listed, around 9% were seen once. Central memory, naive, regulatory and stem cell-like memory CD4+ cells were sorted by CD45RO/CCR7/CD25/CD127/CD95/CD27. Germline V CDR1 and CDR2: MNHNY, SVGAGI (reference sequence). After removal of 2 bases from V and 1 base from J, the junction contained 6 bases not matched to a gene. The CDR3 runs 16 residues. A few counts support this clone. The antigen is not known.

The chain uses TRBV6-6 and TRBJ2-3; 7 bases map to TRBD1. The receptor comes from a woman aged 30 to 39 with type 1 diabetes. Source material: central memory CD4+ T cells from blood. For the CDR3, the DNA is TGTGCCAGCAGTTACCTCCGGGACAGTCGCACAGATACGCAGTATTTT. Its protein product is CASSYLRDSRTDTQYF.